Each of the 8 T cell receptor beta chains below was sequenced from the same sample in a study of T-cell reconstitution after alpha-beta-depleted transplantation in children. Study conclusions and caveats: Most T-cell counts and diversity one year after the transplant came from T cells that were newly produced.

Molecular barcoding with unique molecular identifiers was used for the TCRbeta library. TCRdb ran MiXCR on the PCR reads and lists one entry per CDR3 protein. Of 250,000 to 300,000 distinct CDR3 sequences in the sample, less than 9.5% are singletons; the top ten hold about 9.3%. What these receptors recognize is not known. The sequences come from peripheral blood, collected 360 days after TCRalphabeta/CD19-depleted stem cell transplant. Receptors originate from a female patient under 10 years old who had a stem cell transplant for Fanconi anemia, so the T cells may come from the graft donor.

This clonotype was counted a few times. V gene TRBV6-5 combines with J gene TRBJ1-1; D is uncertain. CDR1 MNHEY and CDR2 SVGAGI come from the germline V gene. The CDR3 is made up of 13 amino acids. V gave up 0 bases and J gave up 4 bases, with 6 bases separating them. CDR3: CASSYSSSTEAFF. DNA for the CDR3: TGTGCCAGCAGTTACTCGAGTAGCACTGAAGCTTTCTTT.

This clonotype came up a few times. The chain joins TRBV7-9 to TRBJ2-3, with D possibly being TRBD2 (5 bases). The CDR3 runs to 14 residues. CDR1 is SEHNR and CDR2 is FQNEAQ in the germline V gene (reference sequence). V was pared by 1 base and J by 3 bases, with 8 bases between. The CDR3 nucleotides are TGTGCCAGCAGCTTAGTGGACTCAACAGATACGCAGTATTTT. It is translated as CASSLVDSTDTQYF.

Turning to this clonotype: A read error may explain this, as a much larger clone is one base away. The chain joins TRBV12-3 or TRBV12-4 to TRBJ2-7, with 8 bases identical to TRBD2. This CDR3 region has 18 residues. In nucleotides, the CDR3 is TGTGCCATCAGTTTCAGGGTCTGGGAGCGGGAGATCCCCTACGAGCAGTACTTC. It encodes CAISFRVWEREIPYEQYF.

This clonotype was seen ten or more times. This chain joins TRBV2 and TRBJ2-5; D perhaps matches TRBD1 (6 bases). Trimming removed 9 bases at V and 4 bases at J, with 18 bases between. Germline V CDR1 and CDR2: SNHLY, FYNNEI. The CDR3 length is 14 residues. The CDR3 reads CASKAWQGRETQYF. Here the CDR3 DNA reads TGTGCCAGTAAGGCTTGGCAGGGGAGAGAGACCCAGTACTTC.

There are many counts of this clonotype. V gene TRBV9 combines with J gene TRBJ2-1, with 7 bases lining up with TRBD2. Germline CDR1 is SGDLS and CDR2 is YYNGEE. The CDR3 has 17 residues. After removal of 0 bases from V and 2 bases from J, the junction contained 8 bases not matched to a gene. The CDR3 coding sequence is TGTGCCAGCAGCGTAGTAGGGGTCGCGGGGGCCTACAATGAGCAGTTCTTC. As protein: CASSVVGVAGAYNEQFF. The complete variable domain, with remaining parts taken from reference TRBV9 and TRBJ2-1, reads DSGVTQTPKHLITATGQRVTLRCSPRSGDLSVYWYQQSLDQGLQFLIQYYNGEERAKGNILERFSAQQFPDLHSELNLSSLELGDSALYFCASSVVGVAGAYNEQFFGPGTRLTVL.

V gene TRBV20-1 combines with J gene TRBJ2-7, with D unclear. The CDR3 is 12 residues long. Trimming pared 8 bases from V and 2 bases from J, leaving 13 bases between. From germline, CDR1 is DFQATT and CDR2 SNEGSKA (reference sequence). CDR3 sequence (DNA): TGCAGTTGGCTTGCCAAACCCTACGAGCAGTACTTC. Its protein is CSWLAKPYEQYF.

This clonotype has a handful of counts. This chain joins TRBV27 and TRBJ1-2; D not certain. The CDR3 runs 14 residues. The V gene's germline CDR1 is MNHEY and CDR2 SMNVEV (reference sequence). V lost 6 bases and J lost 2, with 13 bases in between. The CDR3 spells CASSPIGSNYGYTF. As DNA, the CDR3 is TGTGCCAGCAGCCCGATCGGGAGCAACTATGGCTACACCTTC.

This clonotype showed up many times. This chain uses TRBV29-1 with TRBJ2-3; D ambiguous. V dropped 2 bases and J dropped 6 bases, with 12 bases sitting between them. The CDR3 contains 13 residues. Germline assignment: CDR1 SQVTM and CDR2 ANQGSEA. CDR3 bases: TGCAGCGTTGAATTTGACCTGTCGGATACGCAGTATTTT. Translation gives CSVEFDLSDTQYF.